This T cell receptor beta chain was identified in a study of CD8 T cells in Susac syndrome. Germline CDR1 is SNHLY and CDR2 is FYNNEI. There are 12 residues in the CDR3. V lost 11 bases, J lost 2 bases, and 5 bases stayed unmatched. Random hexamers were used to reverse transcribe roughly 0.45 to 1 ug of RNA. A multiplex approach, immunoSEQ multiplex PCR, amplified TCR beta CDR3 across 54 Vbeta and 13 Jbeta. Using its own MiXCR run on the immunoSEQ multiplex PCR reads, TCRdb lists one record per CDR3 protein. The table includes about 430,000 distinct CDR3 sequences, more than 70% detected once. Sequenced sample: CD8+ T cells from PBMCs. The sequence was obtained from a human donor with multiple sclerosis. The V gene is TRBV2, the J gene TRBJ1-2; 7 bases match TRBD1. The CDR3 reads CARGGGNYGYTF. CDR3 nucleotides: TGTGCCCGAGGGGGCGGCAACTATGGCTACACCTTC.